Below, 23 T cell receptor beta chains from the same sample are listed, as sequenced in a study of regulatory T cells in long-lasting Graves disease. Both iRepertoire HTBI primers and Arm-PCR of CDR3 regions were used to build the TCR beta libraries. Using its own MiXCR run on the multiplex PCR reads, TCRdb lists one record per CDR3 protein. The data hold approximately 350,000 distinct CDR3 sequences, with 15% to 20% observed a single time. Time point indicated: newly diagnosed GD, antithyroid drugs for less than 3 months. PBMC RNA was the source of the TCR library. These data are also associated with another study on T cells in Graves' hyperthyroidism and ophthalmopathy.

Sequencing was performed on peripheral blood mononuclear cells (PBMCs), taken at new diagnosis, from a patient treated with antithyroid drugs. These receptors all stem from a woman in her late teens or twenties with Graves disease.

This clonotype was seen many times. The rearrangement links TRBV5-6 to TRBJ1-2; 7 nucleotides align to TRBD1. CDR1 and CDR2 from the germline V gene are SGHDT and YYEEEE. This CDR3 spans 15 amino acids. The J segment lost 8 bases and the V segment lost 0 bases, leaving 10 bases of the junction unmatched. The CDR3 is CASSLASLTGEGYTF. The CDR3 bases are TGTGCCAGCAGCTTGGCTAGTCTCACAGGGGAAGGCTACACCTTC.

V usage is TRBV10-1 and J usage is TRBJ1-2; no firm D call. The CDR3 has 11 residues. From germline, CDR1 is WNHNN and CDR2 SYGVQD (reference sequence). Trimming removed 10 bases at V and 2 bases at J, with 8 bases between. CDR3 sequence reads: CATGGNYGYTF. The CDR3 bases are TGCGCCACCGGTGGGAACTATGGCTACACCTTC.

Concerning this clonotype: Likely a read error: the CDR3 ends without its conserved phenylalanine or tryptophan. The chain couples TRBV2 to TRBJ2-7; maybe TRBD1 (5 bases). The V end lost 6 bases, the J end lost 2 bases, and 14 bases lay between the germline ends. CDR1 is SNHLY, CDR2 FYNNEI, per germline. This CDR3 comprises 14 residues. The CDR3 sequence: CASRAGPSTYEQYL. CDR3 nucleotides: TGTGCCAGCAGGGCAGGGCCGTCAACCTACGAGCAGTACCTC.

This clonotype showed up many times. The chain is built from TRBV18 and TRBJ1-5, with D maybe TRBD1 (6 bases). The germline gives CDR1 KGHSH, CDR2 LQKENI. This CDR3 is built from 15 residues. Trimming shortened V by 3 bases and J by 5 bases, and 14 bases separated the two germline ends. In DNA form, the CDR3 reads TGTGCCAGCTCACCGAGGGGGTCTGCGGATCAGCCCCAGCATTTT. Translating it yields CASSPRGSADQPQHF.

To note about this clonotype: A read error may be the cause here, since a much bigger clone is one base away. V usage is TRBV2 and J usage is TRBJ1-5; D perhaps matches TRBD1 (5 bases). Germline V gene lookup returns CDR1 SNHLY and CDR2 FYNNEI. This CDR3 contains 18 residues. DNA of the CDR3: TGTGCCAGCAGTGAAAGACCCTCTGGGGGGTTAGGGGATCAGCCCCTGCATTTT. Translated, it gives CASSERPSGGLGDQPLHF.

As for this clonotype: A read error may account for a junction end that differs from germline. CDR3 coding DNA: TGCGCCAGCAGCTTGCAGGGGGTCAATTCACCCCCCCACTTT. This encodes CASSLQGVNSPPHF. The chain uses TRBV5-1 and TRBJ1-6, with 7 bases aligning to TRBD1. Germline CDR1 reads SGHRS; CDR2 reads YFSETQ. This CDR3 contains 14 residues.

This clonotype was detected only once. A read error is the likely source, as a far larger clone sits one nucleotide away. The chain recombines TRBV7-3 with TRBJ1-2; 7 bases fit TRBD1. The germline CDR1 and CDR2 sequences are SGHTA and FQGTGA. Germline trimming cut 6 bases from V and 3 bases from J; bases unmatched to any gene: 4. This CDR3 contains 13 residues. In nucleotides, the CDR3 is TGTGCCAGCAGGCCAGGGGGGGACTATGGCTACACCTTC. Amino acid sequence: CASRPGGDYGYTF.

This chain joins TRBV27 and TRBJ1-1; unclear D gene. The length of the CDR3 is 14 residues. The V gene lost 5 bases and the J gene lost 2 bases, with 12 bases spanning the gap. In germline, CDR1 is MNHEY, CDR2 SMNVEV (reference sequence). CDR3 bases: TGTGCCAGCAGTCCCCTCCTTTATAACACTGAAGCTTTCTTT. Protein sequence: CASSPLLYNTEAFF.

This chain uses TRBV3-1 with TRBJ1-2, with D perhaps matching TRBD1 (6 bases). Trimming stripped 2 bases from V and 8 bases from J, with 12 bases between. The germline V gene encodes CDR1 LGHDT and CDR2 YNNKEL (reference sequence). CDR3 length: 13 amino acids. The chain's CDR3 is CASSQRDQGGYTF. The CDR3 coding sequence is TGTGCCAGCAGCCAAAGGGACCAGGGGGGCTACACCTTC.

This clonotype was seen only a few times. This CDR3 reads CASSLPGQGGFNYGYTF. CDR3 coding DNA: TGTGCCAGCAGTTTACCGGGACAGGGGGGTTTTAACTATGGCTACACCTTC. The J gene is TRBJ1-2, the V gene TRBV6-5; 11 nucleotides align to TRBD1. V lost 4 bases, J lost 1 base, and 8 bases stayed unmatched. This CDR3 has 17 amino acids. Germline-derived CDR1 and CDR2 are MNHEY and SVGAGI.

This clonotype was recorded at least ten times. The chain couples TRBV20-1 to TRBJ2-4, with D hard to call. V was clipped by 5 bases and J by 5 bases, with 4 bases between them. Germline CDR1 DFQATT, CDR2 SNEGSKA (reference sequence). This CDR3 region has 10 residues. DNA for the CDR3: TGCAGTGCTGCTCAAAACATTCAGTACTTC. Encoded protein: CSAAQNIQYF.

This clonotype showed up just once. The V and J genes are TRBV12-3 or TRBV12-4 and TRBJ1-1, with unresolved D. The CDR3 contains 14 residues. V lost 2 bases, J lost 1 base, and 8 bases lay in between. CDR3 protein: CASSLYGQNTEAFF. DNA of the CDR3: TGTGCCAGCAGTTTATACGGCCAGAACACTGAAGCTTTCTTT.

The chain links TRBV27 to TRBJ1-1, with 8 bases matching TRBD1. The CDR3 covers 15 residues. Germline lookup yields CDR1 MNHEY and CDR2 SMNVEV (reference sequence). V lost 5 bases and J lost 4; bases outside the gene matches: 9. DNA of the CDR3: TGTGCCAGCAGTAGGACAGGGAGGGCTAGCACTGAAGCTTTCTTT. It translates to CASSRTGRASTEAFF.

This clonotype was counted many times. The chain combines TRBV3-1 with TRBJ2-1; 10 positions match TRBD2. The CDR3 runs to 20 residues. Germline assignment: CDR1 LGHDT and CDR2 YNNKEL (reference sequence). Trimming cost V 3 bases and J 0 bases; bases outside gene matches: 14. In nucleotides, the CDR3 is TGTGCCAGCAGCCATATAGCGCTTCTAGCGGGGGTAAGCTCCTACAATGAGCAGTTCTTC. Its protein product is CASSHIALLAGVSSYNEQFF.

This clonotype was detected many times. CDR3 loop: CASHDRMMNTEAFF. Here the CDR3 DNA reads TGCGCCAGTCATGACCGGATGATGAACACTGAAGCTTTCTTT. This chain joins TRBV4-1 and TRBJ1-1; unclear D gene. This CDR3 spans 14 amino acids. Trimming took off 9 bases at V and 0 bases at J, with 14 bases between the two ends. CDR1 is MGHRA, CDR2 YSYEKL, per germline.

In regard to this clonotype: The conserved closing phenylalanine or tryptophan is absent in this CDR3, likely reflecting a read error. J is TRBJ2-5 and V is TRBV7-7; D is ambiguous. The germline CDR1 and CDR2 sequences are SSHAT and FNYEAQ (reference sequence). CDR3 size: 16 residues. The CDR3 sequence is CASSLEVGAAQETQYV. Written as DNA, the CDR3 is TGTGCTAGCAGCTTAGAGGTCGGTGCAGCGCAAGAGACCCAGTACGTC.

Note on this clonotype: It may be a read error: a sequence one base away is much more abundant. V and J are TRBV6-2 or TRBV6-3 and TRBJ2-3, with D possibly TRBD1 on 5 matching bases. This CDR3 spans 13 amino acids. CDR1 and CDR2 from the germline V gene are MNHEY and SVGEGT. The CDR3 DNA reads TGTGCCAGTACACTGACAGATACAGTTACGCAGTATTTT. Translated: CASTLTDTVTQYF.

Ten or more counts support this clonotype. The V and J genes are TRBV6-4 and TRBJ2-1, with 7 bases matching TRBD2. J gave up 4 bases and V 5 bases, and 8 bases lay outside the gene matches. The CDR3 is made up of 15 amino acids. CDR1 and CDR2 from the germline V gene are MRHNA and SNTAGT. CDR3 sequence reads: CASSPSGEPYNEQFF. CDR3 DNA: TGTGCCAGCAGTCCGAGCGGGGAGCCATACAATGAGCAGTTCTTC.

This clonotype was seen many times. The V and J genes are TRBV2 and TRBJ2-1; D is possibly TRBD1 or TRBD2 (6 bases each). Trimming stripped 11 bases from V and 8 bases from J, with 16 bases between. The CDR3 runs 12 residues. Germline V gene sequence: CDR1 SNHLY, CDR2 FYNNEI. CDR3 coding DNA: TGTGCCTGTAGTTCAGGGGAGGATGAGCAGTTCTTC. Amino acid sequence: CACSSGEDEQFF.

The chain couples TRBV7-9 to TRBJ1-2; unclear D gene. Germline loops: CDR1 SEHNR, CDR2 FQNEAQ (reference sequence). V was pared by 4 bases and J by 2 bases, with 11 bases between. The CDR3 has 14 amino acids. Here the CDR3 reads CASSSTESNYGYTF. CDR3 bases: TGTGCCAGCAGCTCTACAGAATCCAACTATGGCTACACCTTC.

This clonotype was seen many times. J is TRBJ2-2 and V is TRBV14; possible D gene TRBD1, 6 bases. This CDR3 is built from 16 residues. Trimming cost V 0 bases and J 1 base, with 9 bases left between them. Germline V gene sequence: CDR1 SGHDN, CDR2 FVKESK. CDR3 nucleotides: TGTGCCAGCAGCCAAGAGACAGGATGGAACACCGGGGAGCTGTTTTTT. Its protein product is CASSQETGWNTGELFF.

This clonotype was found many times. The rearrangement links TRBV20-1 to TRBJ2-5; 10 nucleotides line up with TRBD2. V shed 6 bases and J 8 bases; nucleotides not matched to a gene: 9. CDR1 DFQATT and CDR2 SNEGSKA come from the germline V gene (reference sequence). This CDR3 is 13 amino acids long. The DNA for the CDR3 is TGCAGTGCGCCTAGCGGGGGAGTTGATACCCAGTACTTC. It encodes CSAPSGGVDTQYF.

Concerning this clonotype: Just one base apart from a much larger clone, this may be a read error. The chain employs TRBV6-1 and TRBJ2-7; TRBD1 matches 9 bases. The CDR3 has 13 residues. Germline V lookup: CDR1 MNHNS, CDR2 SASEGT. The CDR3: CASRRTGVYDQYF. CDR3 in DNA: TGTGCCAGCAGACGGACAGGGGTATACGACCAGTACTTC.